The 28 T cell receptor beta chains presented below share a single source sample, sequenced in a study of metastatic and nonmetastatic thyroid tumors. From the PCR reads, TCRdb re-called clones with MiXCR. The sample yields 26,000 or so clones, about 15% seen once. Every patient underwent thyroid surgery untreated. The sequenced material came from blood. The receptors shown here come from a male donor with papillary thyroid cancer or a benign thyroid nodule (not recorded which). Some clones in this sample may be carry-over from other donors' samples.

Judged by abundance, this clone is medium-sized. The chain links TRBV20-1 to TRBJ2-2, with D perhaps matching TRBD1 or TRBD2 (5 bases each). Between the trimmed V and J ends, which lost 0 bases and 0 bases, there was a span of 14 bases. In germline, CDR1 is DFQATT, CDR2 SNEGSKA (reference sequence). The CDR3 totals 17 residues. CDR3 loop: CSARDSRDQPNTGELFF. CDR3 coding DNA: TGCAGTGCTAGAGATTCCAGGGACCAGCCGAACACCGGGGAGCTGTTTTTT.

This clone showed up many times. The chain joins TRBV18 to TRBJ2-1; 11 bases agree with TRBD2. The trim removed 6 bases at V and 4 bases at J, leaving 8 bases unmatched. Germline V CDR1 and CDR2: KGHSH, LQKENI. The CDR3 loop spans 16 amino acids. CDR3 protein: CASSGLAEPLYNEQFF. The CDR3 DNA reads as TGTGCCAGCTCGGGACTAGCGGAGCCCCTTTACAATGAGCAGTTCTTC.

This clone came up many times. The chain is built from TRBV24-1 and TRBJ1-4; tentative D call: TRBD1 (6 bases). Germline V lookup: CDR1 KGHDR, CDR2 SFDVKD. V lost 9 bases and J lost 3, with 13 bases in between. The CDR3 extends over 14 amino acids. The CDR3: CATAQTGSNEKLFF. Here the CDR3 DNA reads TGTGCCACCGCTCAGACAGGATCTAATGAAAAACTGTTTTTT.

At least ten counts were recorded for this clone. The chain carries TRBV6-1 and TRBJ2-4; TRBD1 matches 11 bases. The J segment lost 7 bases and the V segment lost 5 bases, leaving 4 bases of the junction unmatched. Germline V lookup: CDR1 MNHNS, CDR2 SASEGT. This CDR3 is 14 amino acids long. The CDR3 spells CASSTDRGLNIQYF. In DNA, the CDR3 is TGTGCCAGCAGTACGGACAGGGGGCTGAACATTCAGTACTTC.

The J gene is TRBJ2-7, the V gene TRBV27, with 7 bases identical to TRBD2. With V trimmed by 6 bases and J by 0 bases, 11 bases remained unmatched. Germline V CDR1 and CDR2: MNHEY, SMNVEV (reference sequence). There are 16 residues in the CDR3. The CDR3 loop reads CASRPTPLAASYEQYF. The CDR3 DNA sequence: TGTGCCAGCAGGCCGACGCCCCTAGCGGCCTCCTACGAGCAGTACTTC.

The chain uses TRBV18 and TRBJ1-1; D gene uncertain. Germline CDR1 KGHSH, CDR2 LQKENI. This CDR3 has 14 amino acids. V was pared by 0 bases and J by 6 bases, with 11 bases between. The CDR3 reads CASSPPVPCSEAFF. Written as DNA, the CDR3 is TGTGCCAGCTCACCACCTGTACCATGCTCTGAAGCTTTCTTT.

This clone was recorded many times. V usage is TRBV10-1 and J usage is TRBJ2-5, with 7 bases aligning to TRBD1. The CDR3 consists of 18 residues. Trimming at V came to 0 bases and at J to 2 bases, leaving 12 bases not matched to a gene. Germline V gene lookup returns CDR1 WNHNN and CDR2 SYGVQD (reference sequence). The CDR3 here is CASSESTISQGMQETQYF. Written as DNA, the CDR3 is TGCGCCAGCAGTGAGTCGACTATCTCACAGGGGATGCAAGAGACCCAGTACTTC.

This clone occurred many times. This rearrangement joins TRBV30 to TRBJ1-2; 8 bases agree with TRBD1. V gave up 3 bases and J gave up 0 bases; unmatched junction bases: 3. The CDR3 is made up of 14 amino acids. Per germline, CDR1 GTSNPN and CDR2 SVGIG (reference sequence). The CDR3 DNA is TGTGCCTGGAGCCCACAGGGGGCTAACTATGGCTACACCTTC. Translating gives CAWSPQGANYGYTF.

This clone was observed many times. The CDR3 protein is CASSSPGTGQYEQYF. For the CDR3, the DNA is TGTGCCAGCAGTAGTCCCGGGACAGGACAGTACGAGCAGTACTTC. The rearrangement joins TRBV28 to TRBJ2-7; 8 bases align to TRBD1. This CDR3 has 15 residues. The V segment lost 5 bases and the J segment 4 bases; nucleotides outside the gene matches: 10. Germline assignment: CDR1 MDHEN and CDR2 SYDVKM.

At least ten counts were recorded for this clone. This chain connects TRBV6-2 or TRBV6-3 to TRBJ1-6; perhaps TRBD1 as D (5 bases). This CDR3 has 15 amino acids. The germline gives CDR1 MNHEY, CDR2 SVGEGT. V shed 4 bases and J shed 9 bases, with 16 bases lying between them. DNA of the CDR3: TGTGCCAGCAGTTTGAGGGGTAATAGGGGTTCACCCCTCCACTTT. Translation gives CASSLRGNRGSPLHF.

At least ten counts were recorded for this clone. The gene calls are TRBV12-3 or TRBV12-4 and TRBJ2-1; D possibly corresponds to TRBD1 (5 bases). This CDR3 is built from 13 residues. Between the trimmed V and J ends, which lost 2 bases and 7 bases, there was a span of 9 bases. Here the CDR3 reads CASSLNRWNEQFF. The CDR3, as DNA: TGTGCCAGCAGTTTAAACAGGTGGAATGAGCAGTTCTTC.

The chain links TRBV30 to TRBJ2-7; the D gene is possibly TRBD1 (6 bases). V lost 0 bases and J 5 bases, leaving 11 bases between the germline ends. The CDR3 consists of 13 residues. Germline CDR1 and CDR2: GTSNPN and SVGIG (reference sequence). DNA of the CDR3: TGTGCCTGGAGTGTATACGGGACAAACGAGCAGTACTTC. Its translation is CAWSVYGTNEQYF. Full variable domain (remainder filled in from reference TRBV30 and TRBJ2-7): SQTIHQWPATLVQPVGSPLSLECTVEGTSNPNLYWYRQAAGRGLQLLFYSVGIGQISSEVPQNLSASRPQDRQFILSSKKLLLSDSGFYLCAWSVYGTNEQYFGPGTRLTVT.

This clone was counted at least ten times. V usage is TRBV5-1 and J usage is TRBJ2-4; D might be TRBD1 (6 bases). The V end lost 2 bases, the J end lost 12 bases, and 9 bases lay between the germline ends. Per germline, CDR1 SGHRS and CDR2 YFSETQ. There are 11 residues in the CDR3. This CDR3 reads CASSFGGPQYF. In nucleotides, the CDR3 is TGCGCCAGCAGCTTTGGGGGCCCTCAGTACTTC.

Of note for this clone: A junction boundary mismatches the germline segment, possibly from a read error. The J gene is TRBJ1-5, the V gene TRBV19; tentative D call: TRBD1 (5 bases). CDR3 length: 12 amino acids. The germline V gene has CDR1 LNHDA and CDR2 SQIVND (reference sequence). The chain's CDR3 is CASEGAWWPQHF. CDR3 coding DNA: TGTGCCAGCGAAGGGGCCTGGTGGCCCCAGCATTTC.

Only a few counts were recorded for this clone. The V and J genes are TRBV11-2 and TRBJ2-7; perhaps TRBD1 as D (5 bases). Trimming removed 8 bases at V and 3 bases at J, with 17 bases between. The CDR3 runs to 14 residues. Germline V gives CDR1 SGHAT, CDR2 FQNNGV. The CDR3 reads CASVPAGIGYEQYF. In DNA form, the CDR3 reads TGTGCCAGCGTCCCGGCAGGGATTGGCTACGAGCAGTACTTC.

In this sample, this clone turned up many times. The J gene is TRBJ2-3, the V gene TRBV7-9, with 7 bases aligning to TRBD1. CDR3 size: 15 residues. Per the germline V gene, CDR1 is SEHNR and CDR2 is FQNEAQ (reference sequence). Losses at the gene ends were 5 bases for V and 0 bases for J; bases not matched to a gene: 5. CDR3 bases: TGTGCCAGCAGCCTCGACAGGGCTAGCACAGATACGCAGTATTTT. Translated: CASSLDRASTDTQYF.

This clone has a count of ten or more. The chain joins TRBV11-1 to TRBJ2-3; the match to TRBD2 covers 8 bases. The trim removed 3 bases at V and 4 bases at J, leaving 9 bases unmatched. Germline V CDR1 and CDR2: SGHAT, FQDESV (reference sequence). The CDR3 runs 16 residues. The CDR3 loop reads CASSFTSGYLADTQYF. CDR3 bases: TGTGCCAGCAGCTTCACTAGCGGATATTTGGCAGATACGCAGTATTTT.

This clone has ten or more counts. The chain carries TRBV5-4 and TRBJ1-2, with 11 bases matching TRBD1. The CDR3 extends over 14 amino acids. V gave up 3 bases and J gave up 7 bases; unmatched junction bases: 5. Per the germline V gene, CDR1 is SGHNT and CDR2 is YYREEE (reference sequence). CDR3 in DNA: TGTGCCAGCAGCTCGGACAGGGGGCAGGGTGGCTACACCTTC. This encodes CASSSDRGQGGYTF.

In this sample, this clone turned up a few times. The rearrangement joins TRBV28 to TRBJ2-7; D might be TRBD1 (5 bases). The germline V gene encodes CDR1 MDHEN and CDR2 SYDVKM. Between the trimmed V and J ends, which lost 7 bases and 6 bases, there was a span of 13 bases. This CDR3 contains 12 residues. The DNA of the CDR3 is TGTGCCAGCATTTTTCCAGGGTGCGAGCAGTACTTC. It yields the protein CASIFPGCEQYF.

The chain recombines TRBV5-6 with TRBJ1-1; tentatively, D is TRBD1 (6 bases). The CDR3 has 17 residues. V was cut by 2 bases and J by 1 base, with 18 bases left in between. The germline gives CDR1 SGHDT, CDR2 YYEEEE. The DNA of the CDR3 is TGTGCCAGCAGCTTTGCAGGCAGGGGACCCCCGAACACTGAAGCTTTCTTT. Its translation is CASSFAGRGPPNTEAFF.

At least ten counts were recorded for this clone. J is TRBJ1-2 and V is TRBV10-3, with D tentatively TRBD1 (6 bases). Trimming took off 7 bases at V and 5 bases at J, with 14 bases between the two ends. This CDR3 spans 13 amino acids. In germline, CDR1 is ENHRY, CDR2 SYGVKD. CDR3 sequence: CAITRDTSYGYTF. In DNA, the CDR3 is TGTGCCATCACGCGGGACACTTCATATGGCTACACCTTC.

This clone was seen repeatedly, ten times or more. The chain recombines TRBV24-1 with TRBJ1-1; D gene unclear. CDR3 size: 11 residues. In germline, CDR1 is KGHDR, CDR2 SFDVKD. V lost 3 bases and J lost 5, with 3 bases in between. The CDR3 DNA reads TGTGCCACCAGTGATCTAACTGAAGCTTTCTTT. It specifies CATSDLTEAFF.

The table lists this clone with many counts. The chain joins TRBV7-9 to TRBJ2-2, with D unresolved. Trimming stripped 1 base from V and 6 bases from J, with 9 bases between. Germline V gene sequence: CDR1 SEHNR, CDR2 FQNEAQ (reference sequence). This CDR3 has 14 residues. This CDR3 reads CASSLDSSPGELFF. DNA of the CDR3: TGTGCCAGCAGCTTAGATTCCAGCCCCGGGGAGCTGTTTTTT.

This clone has a count of ten or more. The V and J genes are TRBV2 and TRBJ1-1; 7 bases align to TRBD1. The J segment lost 7 bases and the V segment lost 5 bases, leaving 10 bases of the junction unmatched. This CDR3 is built from 14 residues. Looked up from germline, CDR1 is SNHLY and CDR2 is FYNNEI. The CDR3 DNA follows: TGTGCCAGCAGTCCCCGGGGGCGACAGGGTGAAGCTTTCTTT. Its protein product is CASSPRGRQGEAFF.

V usage is TRBV7-2 and J usage is TRBJ2-7, with D maybe TRBD2 (5 bases). V was clipped by 2 bases and J by 3 bases, with 11 bases between them. This CDR3 has 14 residues. From germline, CDR1 is SGHTA and CDR2 FQGNSA. CDR3 protein: CASSLNKADYEQYF. CDR3 bases: TGTGCCAGCAGCTTAAATAAAGCGGACTACGAGCAGTACTTC.

In this sample, this clone turned up many times. This chain uses TRBV7-3 with TRBJ2-1; perhaps TRBD2 as D (6 bases). Germline loops: CDR1 SGHTA, CDR2 FQGTGA. CDR3 size: 15 residues. With 1 base removed from V and 7 bases from J, the gap between germline ends came to 14 bases. CDR3 amino acids: CASSLIVAGLNEQFF. The DNA for the CDR3 is TGTGCCAGCAGCTTAATCGTGGCGGGATTAAATGAGCAGTTCTTC.

This clone was seen ten or more times. Other DNA sequences in the sample encode the same CDR3. V is TRBV5-1 and J is TRBJ2-1; the D gene is possibly TRBD2 (6 bases). In germline, CDR1 is SGHRS, CDR2 YFSETQ. The V end lost 0 bases, the J end lost 0 bases, and 7 bases lay between the germline ends. The CDR3 runs 15 residues. The DNA of the CDR3 is TGCGCCAGCAGCTTGGACGGGAGCTCCTACAATGAGCAGTTCTTC. This codes for CASSLDGSSYNEQFF.

This clone was counted many times. The chain has TRBV5-1 and TRBJ2-5; 10 nucleotides align to TRBD1. Germline CDR1 is SGHRS and CDR2 is YFSETQ. J lost 4 bases, V lost 0 bases, and 3 bases had no gene match. CDR3 length: 15 residues. The CDR3 loop reads CASSLGQGAGETQYF. CDR3 nucleotide sequence: TGCGCCAGCAGCTTGGGACAGGGGGCAGGAGAGACCCAGTACTTC.